This TCR beta chain was found in a study of shared clonotypes between healthy human individuals. The wider study: Each donor's CD8 memory used one plate, CD8 naive two, each CD4 subset three. Study outcomes and limitations: About 5% was the fraction of naive CD4 clonotypes found shared across four donors.

Only one count was recorded for this clone. The antigen is unknown. As processed by the authors: Junction-only immunoSEQ sequences carried no quality scores, so filtering differed. Sequencing used immunoSEQ multiplex PCR; TCRdb keeps in-frame clones, though not all of them. Clonal size and the V and J genes are those of that table, whereas D and trimming came from the DNA. The sample lists 1,500,000 or so clones, 98% to 99% seen once, with 0.3% to 0.45% in the top ten. Trimming cost V 6 bases and J 9 bases; bases outside gene matches: 7. This CDR3 region has 15 residues. The germline gives CDR1 SGHAT, CDR2 FQDESV (reference sequence).

The chain has TRBV11-1 and TRBJ2-1; 14 positions match TRBD2. The sequencing sample was made of naive CD4+ T cells sorted from blood. As for subset: CD45RA+ positively selected. The clonotype comes from a man aged 30 to 39 in good health. The CDR3 protein is CASSSSGLAGGEQFF. The CDR3 region has the DNA TGTGCCAGCAGTAGTTCCGGACTAGCGGGAGGTGAGCAGTTCTTC. Full variable domain (rest looked up from reference TRBV11-1 and TRBJ2-1): EAEVAQSPRYKITEKSQAVAFWCDPISGHATLYWYRQILGQGPELLVQFQDESVVDDSQLPKDRFSAERLKGVDSTLKIQPAELGDSAMYLCASSSSGLAGGEQFFGPGTRLTVL.